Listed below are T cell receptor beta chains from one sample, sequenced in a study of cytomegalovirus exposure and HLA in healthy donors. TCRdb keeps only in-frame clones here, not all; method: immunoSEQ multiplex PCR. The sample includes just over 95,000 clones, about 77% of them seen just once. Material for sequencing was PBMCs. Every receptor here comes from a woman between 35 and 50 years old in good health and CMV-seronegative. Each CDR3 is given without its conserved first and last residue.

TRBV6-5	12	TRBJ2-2	ASAWDRYTGELF
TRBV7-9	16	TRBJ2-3	ASSSPGVGGGSTDTQY
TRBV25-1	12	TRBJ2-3	ASREAANTDTQY
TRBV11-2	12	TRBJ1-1	ASSSALDRPEAF
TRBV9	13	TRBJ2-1	ASSARLAGFNEQF
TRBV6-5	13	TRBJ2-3	ASSPPGLAGFTQY
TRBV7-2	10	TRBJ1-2	ASSAHLGGYT
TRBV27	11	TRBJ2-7	ASSVGQSYEQY
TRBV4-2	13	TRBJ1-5	ASSQTPGGRQPQH
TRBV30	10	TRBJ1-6	AWSVRNSPLH
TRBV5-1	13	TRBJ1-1	ASSASEDRATEAF
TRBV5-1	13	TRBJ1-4	ASSLEYRSNEKLF
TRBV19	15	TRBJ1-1	ASSIWGQVTLNTEAF
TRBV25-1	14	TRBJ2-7	ASSEYYPGVDYEQY
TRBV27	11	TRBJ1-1	ASSYGSGVEAF
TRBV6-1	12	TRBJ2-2	ASSARTSTGELF
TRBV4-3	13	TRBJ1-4	ASSQNRRENEKLF
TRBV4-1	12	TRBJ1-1	ASSPAGSNTEAF
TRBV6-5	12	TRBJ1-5	ASRSTGFNQPQH
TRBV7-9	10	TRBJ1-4	ASSTDSVKLF
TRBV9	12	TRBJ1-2	ASSATGTGEGYT
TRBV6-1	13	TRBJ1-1	ASSPTDRENTEAF
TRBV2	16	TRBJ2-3	ASSEAAGQGITPDTQY
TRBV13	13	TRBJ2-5	ASSLGGLAARVLD
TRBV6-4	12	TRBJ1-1	ASSETRPNTEAF
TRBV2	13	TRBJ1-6	ASGASDRGTSPLH
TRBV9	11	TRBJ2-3	ASSAEYTDTQY
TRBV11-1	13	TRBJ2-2	ASSRQGPNTGELF
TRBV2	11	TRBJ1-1	ASSSGPGAEAF
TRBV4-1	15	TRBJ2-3	ASSQDGTGALTDTQY
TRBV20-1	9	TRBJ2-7	SARTGYEQY
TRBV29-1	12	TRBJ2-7	SVERRESPYEQY
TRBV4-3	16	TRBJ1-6	ASSQEGQGPSYNSPLH
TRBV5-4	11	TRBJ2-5	ASSPIAGESQY
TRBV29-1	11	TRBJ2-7	SVDTGSFGEQY
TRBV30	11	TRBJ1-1	AWEGATKTEAF
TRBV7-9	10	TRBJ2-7	SSSLDHYEQY
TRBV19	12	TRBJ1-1	ASSILTANTEAF
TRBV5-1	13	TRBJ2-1	ASSSRGGYYNEQF
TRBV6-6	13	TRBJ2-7	ASSAGQAYSYEQY
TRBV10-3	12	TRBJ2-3	AISNPGRTDTQY
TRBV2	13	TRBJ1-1	ASSRDRGSSTEAF
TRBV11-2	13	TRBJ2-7	ASSLGGRASYEQY
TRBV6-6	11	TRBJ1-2	ASSSTSGYGYT
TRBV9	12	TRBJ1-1	ASSVATGSAEAF
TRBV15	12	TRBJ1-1	ATSRDRRGTEAF
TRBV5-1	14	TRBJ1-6	ASSLFLGDSNSPLH